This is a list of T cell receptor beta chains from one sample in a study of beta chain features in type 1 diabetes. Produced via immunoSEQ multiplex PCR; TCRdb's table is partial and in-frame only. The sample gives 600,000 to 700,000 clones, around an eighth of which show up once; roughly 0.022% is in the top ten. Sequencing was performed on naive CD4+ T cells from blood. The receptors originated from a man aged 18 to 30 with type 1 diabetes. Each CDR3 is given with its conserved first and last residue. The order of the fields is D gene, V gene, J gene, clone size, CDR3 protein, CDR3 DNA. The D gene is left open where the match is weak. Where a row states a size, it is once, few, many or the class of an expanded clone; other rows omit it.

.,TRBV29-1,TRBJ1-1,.,CSVAGRMNTEAFF,TGCAGCGTTGCGGGCAGAATGAACACTGAAGCTTTCTTT
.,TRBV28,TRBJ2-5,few,CASSPPGARYQETQYF,TGTGCCAGCAGTCCCCCGGGGGCAAGGTACCAAGAGACCCAGTACTTC
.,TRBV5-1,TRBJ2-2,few,CASRLDTGELFF,TGCGCCAGCAGGTTGGACACCGGGGAGCTGTTTTTT
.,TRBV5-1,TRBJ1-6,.,CASSLSGPTYSPLHF,TGCGCCAGCAGCTTGTCAGGGCCAACTTATTCACCCCTCCACTTT
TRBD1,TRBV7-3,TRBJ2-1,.,CASSLVQGKINEQFF,TGTGCCAGCAGCTTAGTACAGGGGAAAATCAATGAGCAGTTCTTC
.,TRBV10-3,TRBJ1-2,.,CAITPGPYGYTF,TGTGCCATCACTCCGGGACCCTATGGCTACACCTTC
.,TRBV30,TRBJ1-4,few,CAWSSQFNEKLFF,TGTGCCTGGAGTAGCCAGTTTAATGAAAAACTGTTTTTT
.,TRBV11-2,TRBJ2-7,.,CASSPGFAGEQYF,TGTGCCAGCAGCCCAGGGTTTGCGGGCGAGCAGTACTTC
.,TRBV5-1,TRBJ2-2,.,CASSSTEATGELFF,TGCGCCAGCAGCTCGACAGAAGCTACCGGGGAGCTGTTTTTT
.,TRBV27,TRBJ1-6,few,CASSFRGAFDNSPLHF,TGTGCCAGCAGCTTCCGGGGGGCGTTTGATAATTCACCCCTCCACTTT
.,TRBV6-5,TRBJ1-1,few,CASNDLGGRAFF,TGTGCCAGCAACGATCTCGGGGGCCGGGCTTTCTTT
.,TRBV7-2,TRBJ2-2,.,CASPRGTQNTGELFF,TGTGCCAGCCCTCGCGGGACACAGAACACCGGGGAGCTGTTTTTT
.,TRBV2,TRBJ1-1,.,CASSEARITEAFF,TGTGCCAGCAGTGAAGCCAGAATCACTGAAGCTTTCTTT
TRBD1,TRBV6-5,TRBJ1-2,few,CASSTSTGGYGYTF,TGTGCCAGCAGTACCTCTACAGGGGGCTATGGCTACACCTTC
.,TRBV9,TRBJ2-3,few,CASALSTGASDTQYF,TGTGCCAGCGCCCTCTCAACCGGGGCATCAGATACGCAGTATTTT
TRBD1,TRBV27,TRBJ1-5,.,CASSGTGVFQPQHF,TGTGCCAGCAGCGGGACAGGGGTGTTCCAGCCCCAGCATTTT
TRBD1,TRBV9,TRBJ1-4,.,CASSPRQGMGEKLFF,TGTGCCAGCAGCCCGAGACAGGGGATGGGCGAAAAACTGTTTTTT
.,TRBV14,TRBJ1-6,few,CASSQDLRSSPLHF,TGTGCCAGCAGCCAAGATCTACGGAGTTCACCCCTCCACTTT
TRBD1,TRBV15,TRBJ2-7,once,CATSRGQGSDEQYF,TGTGCCACCAGCAGAGGACAGGGGAGCGACGAGCAGTACTTC
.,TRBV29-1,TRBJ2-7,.,CSVSGQGSSYEQYF,TGCAGCGTTTCTGGGCAGGGGAGCTCCTACGAGCAGTACTTC
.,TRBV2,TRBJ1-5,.,CASRDPDQPQHF,TGTGCCAGCCGGGACCCCGATCAGCCCCAGCATTTT
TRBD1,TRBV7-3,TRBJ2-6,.,CASSPEAMDRLLSGANVLTF,TGTGCCAGCAGCCCCGAGGCCATGGACAGGCTTCTCTCTGGGGCCAACGTCCTGACTTTC
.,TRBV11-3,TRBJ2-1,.,CASSLDRGGLVF,TGTGCCAGCAGCTTAGATCGTGGGGGCTTGGTCTTC
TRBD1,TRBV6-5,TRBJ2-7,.,CASSPGQGIYEQYF,TGTGCCAGCAGTCCGGGACAGGGGATCTACGAGCAGTACTTC
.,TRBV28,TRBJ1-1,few,CASSWRQWAEAFF,TGTGCCAGCAGTTGGAGACAGTGGGCTGAAGCTTTCTTT
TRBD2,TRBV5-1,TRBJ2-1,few,CASSPASGGAGNEQFF,TGCGCCAGCAGCCCGGCCAGCGGGGGGGCCGGGAATGAGCAGTTCTTC
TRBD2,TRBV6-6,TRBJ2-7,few,CASSYGTSGEIYEQYF,TGTGCCAGCAGTTACGGGACTAGCGGGGAGATCTACGAGCAGTACTTC
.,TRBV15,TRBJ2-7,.,CATSAPGIYEQYF,TGTGCCACCAGCGCCCCCGGCATATACGAGCAGTACTTC
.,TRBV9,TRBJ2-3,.,CASSGPPATDTQYF,TGTGCCAGCAGCGGCCCCCCCGCCACAGATACGCAGTATTTT
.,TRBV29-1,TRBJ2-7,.,CSGGGESSYEQYF,TGCAGCGGAGGAGGAGAATCCTCCTACGAGCAGTACTTC
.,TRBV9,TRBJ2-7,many,CASSGGSYEQYF,TGTGCCAGCAGCGGGGGCAGCTACGAGCAGTACTTC
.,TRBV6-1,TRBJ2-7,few,CATTRGTDEQYF,TGTGCCACCACGCGGGGCACGGACGAGCAGTACTTC
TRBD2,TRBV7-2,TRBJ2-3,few,CASSLVHGTSGGTQYF,TGTGCCAGCAGCTTAGTACACGGGACTAGCGGGGGGACGCAGTATTTT
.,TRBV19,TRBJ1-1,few,CASTLNRDTEAFF,TGTGCCAGTACCCTGAACAGGGACACTGAAGCTTTCTTT
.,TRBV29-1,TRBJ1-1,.,CSGETFPGTEAFF,TGCAGCGGAGAGACTTTCCCCGGCACTGAAGCTTTCTTT
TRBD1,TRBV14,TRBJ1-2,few,CASSHDRAYGYTF,TGTGCCAGCAGCCACGACAGGGCCTATGGCTACACCTTC
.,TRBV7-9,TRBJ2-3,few,CASSARTDTQYF,TGTGCCAGCAGCGCACGCACAGATACGCAGTATTTT
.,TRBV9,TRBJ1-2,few,CASSVDDGAGYTF,TGTGCCAGCAGCGTGGACGATGGTGCTGGCTACACCTTC
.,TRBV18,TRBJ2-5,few,CASSPGDEETQYF,TGTGCCAGCTCGCCGGGGGATGAAGAGACCCAGTACTTC
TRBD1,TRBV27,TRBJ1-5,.,CASSRDRVGQPQHF,TGTGCCAGCAGTCGGGACAGGGTTGGTCAGCCCCAGCATTTT
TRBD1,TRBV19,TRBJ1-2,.,CASSHGTELYGYTF,TGTGCCAGTAGCCACGGGACAGAGCTTTATGGCTACACCTTC
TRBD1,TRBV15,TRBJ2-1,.,CATSREGRGPNEQFF,TGTGCCACCAGCAGAGAGGGCAGGGGGCCGAATGAGCAGTTCTTC
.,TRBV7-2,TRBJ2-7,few,CASSSALGREQYF,TGTGCCAGCAGCTCAGCCCTGGGACGGGAGCAGTACTTC
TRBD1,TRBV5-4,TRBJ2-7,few,CASSLATGQGTYEQYF,TGTGCCAGCAGCTTGGCTACGGGACAGGGGACCTACGAGCAGTACTTC
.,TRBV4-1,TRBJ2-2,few,CASSLGGPGGELFF,TGCGCCAGCAGCCTTGGGGGCCCGGGCGGGGAGCTGTTTTTT
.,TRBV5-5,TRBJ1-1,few,CASSLVEARSDTEAFF,TGTGCCAGCAGCTTGGTAGAGGCTCGGTCGGACACTGAAGCTTTCTTT
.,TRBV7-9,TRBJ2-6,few,CASSLAGSGANVLTF,TGTGCCAGCAGCTTAGCGGGCTCTGGGGCCAACGTCCTGACTTTC
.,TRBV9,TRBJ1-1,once,CASSVVPQDTEAFF,TGTGCCAGCAGCGTAGTGCCCCAGGACACTGAAGCTTTCTTT
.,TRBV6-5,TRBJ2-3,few,CASSYAGDTQYF,TGTGCCAGCAGTTACGCTGGAGATACGCAGTATTTT
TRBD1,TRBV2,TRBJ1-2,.,CAGNRDRGIHGYTF,TGTGCCGGGAACCGGGACAGGGGGATCCATGGCTACACCTTC
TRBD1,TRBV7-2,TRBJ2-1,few,CASSSLWDSQFF,TGTGCCAGCAGCTCCCTATGGGACAGCCAGTTCTTC
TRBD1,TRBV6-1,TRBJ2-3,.,CASRPGQGGDTQYF,TGTGCCAGCAGGCCCGGACAGGGAGGAGATACGCAGTATTTT
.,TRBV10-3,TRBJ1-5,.,CAISEGFENQPQHF,TGTGCCATCAGTGAGGGGTTTGAAAATCAGCCCCAGCATTTT
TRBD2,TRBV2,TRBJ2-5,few,CASSMGLAGLGTQYF,TGTGCCAGCAGCATGGGACTAGCGGGGCTTGGGACCCAGTACTTC
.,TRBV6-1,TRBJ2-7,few,CASSVAWDVTYEQYF,TGTGCCAGCAGTGTTGCATGGGATGTTACCTACGAGCAGTACTTC
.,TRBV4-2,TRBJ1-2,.,CASSQEQATIYGYTF,TGTGCCAGCAGCCAAGAGCAGGCGACGATTTATGGCTACACCTTC
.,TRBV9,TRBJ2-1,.,CASSVASSGEQFF,TGTGCCAGCAGCGTAGCTAGCAGCGGTGAGCAGTTCTTC
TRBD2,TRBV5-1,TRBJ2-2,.,CASTQLAADTGELFF,TGCGCCAGCACTCAGCTAGCGGCAGACACCGGGGAGCTGTTTTTT
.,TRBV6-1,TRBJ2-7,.,CASSAYGYEQYF,TGTGCCAGCAGCGCCTACGGATACGAGCAGTACTTC